Sequencing of this TCR beta chain was carried out in a study of OX40 agonist ivuxolimab in advanced cancers. Across the study: Ivuxolimab, an agonistic anti-OX40 (CD134) antibody, was given to patients. Patients were dosed intravenously with ivuxolimab at 0.01 to 10 mg/kg every 2 weeks.

This clone was seen only once. The length of the CDR3 is 12 residues. V shed 6 bases and J shed 8 bases, with 10 bases lying between them. Germline CDR1 reads MNHEY; CDR2 reads SVGAGI. The repertoire was sequenced with immunoSEQ multiplex PCR; TCRdb's copy has only in-frame clones and lacks some. The sample has 60,000 to 65,000 clones, approximately 79% seen once. The sample consisted of CD4+ or CD8+ T cells sorted from blood, taken in a trial of the OX40 agonist ivuxolimab. The chain couples TRBV6-5 to TRBJ2-2, with D perhaps TRBD2 (6 bases). The TCR originated in an adult with an advanced solid tumor such as melanoma, head and neck, liver or kidney cancer. The CDR3 DNA follows: TGTGCCAGCAGCCCTCGGGGGGGGGAGCTGTTTTTT. Translated: CASSPRGGELFF.